The 7 T cell receptor beta chains given below trace back to one sample, sequenced in a study of graft-versus-host responses after intestinal transplantation. Sequencing was performed with immunoSEQ multiplex PCR; in TCRdb, only in-frame clones are kept and a portion is missing. This sample has around 92,000 clones, with roughly 86% found just once. The material was PBMCs, obtained 255 days after intestinal transplant. The receptors come from a human patient who received an intestinal transplant, so some T cells may come from the graft donor.

The chain has TRBV5-1 and TRBJ2-1, with D perhaps TRBD1 or TRBD2 (6 bases each). Germline CDR1 SGHRS, CDR2 YFSETQ. The CDR3 length is 15 residues. The ends were cut back, 2 bases at V and 5 bases at J, with 14 bases in the middle. CDR3 nucleotide sequence: TGCGCCAGCAGCTTTTGGGGGGCTGGAAACAATGAGCAGTTCTTC. Translating it yields CASSFWGAGNNEQFF.

This chain joins TRBV14 and TRBJ1-1; 8 bases agree with TRBD1. V trimming: 3 bases; J trimming: 11 bases; junction bases outside the gene matches: 8. Looked up from germline, CDR1 is SGHDN and CDR2 is FVKESK. This CDR3 contains 13 residues. This CDR3 reads CASSQDRTGSAFF. In DNA form, the CDR3 reads TGTGCCAGCAGCCAGGACCGGACAGGGAGTGCTTTCTTT.

This rearrangement joins TRBV28 to TRBJ1-2; D unresolved. Trimming removed 3 bases at V and 1 base at J, with 12 bases between. The CDR3 runs to 15 residues. From germline, CDR1 is MDHEN and CDR2 SYDVKM. The CDR3 protein is CASSLVPGLNYGYTF. The DNA for the CDR3 is TGTGCCAGCAGTTTGGTTCCAGGACTTAACTATGGCTACACCTTC.

V and J are TRBV19 and TRBJ1-3, with a tentative D call TRBD1 (5 bases). The CDR3 totals 14 residues. Trimming cost V 5 bases and J 0 bases, with 8 bases left between them. Germline CDR1 and CDR2: LNHDA and SQIVND (reference sequence). In nucleotides, the CDR3 is TGTGCCAGTAGTCTCGACAGCTCTGGAAACACCATATATTTT. Translation: CASSLDSSGNTIYF.

This clone came up once. The chain couples TRBV28 to TRBJ2-1; 8 bases are a match to TRBD1. With 7 bases clipped from V and 10 bases from J, the junction kept 12 bases outside the gene matches. Germline values: CDR1 MDHEN, CDR2 SYDVKM. The CDR3 is 14 amino acids. The CDR3 nucleotides are TGTGCCAGCACCCAGGACAGGGAACTACTAGAGCAGTTCTTC. Its translation: CASTQDRELLEQFF.

CDR3 DNA: TGTGCCAGCAGTTCTGGACAGGGGGGAGAGGAAGCTTTCTTT. It encodes CASSSGQGGEEAFF. This rearrangement joins TRBV28 to TRBJ1-1; 10 nucleotides agree with TRBD1. The V and J ends lost 4 bases and 8 bases, in that order; junction bases with no gene match: 7. This CDR3 contains 14 residues. Germline V gene lookup returns CDR1 MDHEN and CDR2 SYDVKM.

The chain employs TRBV4-2 and TRBJ1-3; unclear D gene. The CDR3 is 14 residues long. Germline V CDR1 and CDR2: LGHNA, YNFKEQ. With 0 bases removed from V and 4 bases from J, the gap between germline ends came to 7 bases. CDR3 sequence reads: CASSQDSAGNTIYF. The DNA for the CDR3 is TGTGCCAGCAGCCAAGATTCAGCCGGAAACACCATATATTTT.